Included here is one TCR beta chain sequence, with context. The entry originates in a study of blood T cell repertoires in COVID-19. Study-wide context: Spain, Italy and the United States supplied samples that represented acute and convalescent COVID-19.

Per the germline V gene, CDR1 is WNHNN and CDR2 is SYGVQD (reference sequence). CDR3 length: 14 amino acids. V dropped 0 bases and J dropped 5; count of bases not matched to a gene: 2. Study processing details: Reference gene primers were amplified, and this amplification served to estimate nucleated cell counts. Produced via immunoSEQ multiplex PCR; TCRdb's table is partial and in-frame only. V and J calls and clone size come straight from that table; D and trimming were deduced from the DNA. The data hold around 220,000 clones, with 70% to 85% observed a single time. Material: peripheral blood. The chain uses TRBV10-1 and TRBJ1-1; 8 bases match TRBD1. The TCR comes from a woman between 40 and 50 years old with active or convalescent COVID-19. In nucleotides, the CDR3 is TGCGCCAGCAGTGAGTCGGGACAGGCAACTGAAGCTTTCTTT. Amino acids: CASSESGQATEAFF.